This TCR beta chain was profiled in a study of blood T cell repertoires in COVID-19. Study at large: PBMCs, B-cell-depleted T cells, or T cells provided the cDNA or gDNA that made up the material.

In the original processing: Cell counts per sample came from amplifying reference gene primers. Here immunoSEQ multiplex PCR was the method, and the copy in TCRdb shows in-frame clones only, minus some. D and trimming were read from the DNA, whereas the V and J calls and clone size are those reported in that table. The sample consists of about 180,000 clones, over 75% of them appearing once. Donors of Cohort 3 who recovered were those that had two negative PCRs, clearance, or symptom resolution. CDR3 length: 15 residues. V lost 3 bases to trimming and J lost 1 base; unmatched junction nucleotides: 6. Germline CDR1 and CDR2: MDHEN and SYDVKM.

V and J are TRBV28 and TRBJ2-7; 7 bases are shared with TRBD1. Material: PBMCs or T cells enriched from blood (not recorded which). This receptor was identified in a woman aged 50 to 60 who had recovered from COVID-19. The CDR3 sequence: CASSFWVRGSYEQYF. The CDR3 region has the DNA TGTGCCAGCAGTTTTTGGGTCAGGGGGTCCTACGAGCAGTACTTC. The full variable domain, with the rest looked up from reference TRBV28 and TRBJ2-7, is DVKVTQSSRYLVKRTGEKVFLECVQDMDHENMFWYRQDPGLGLRLIYFSYDVKMKEKGDIPEGYSVSREKKERFSLILESASTNQTSMYLCASSFWVRGSYEQYFGPGTRLTVT.